Listed here is a single T cell receptor beta chain. Its specificity is unknown. PCR primers comprised 60 Vbeta and 13 Jbeta primers. The data were produced by immunoSEQ multiplex PCR, yet TCRdb's version contains in-frame clones alone and is incomplete. The sample lists some 150,000 clones; roughly 80% were seen once. Trimming cost V 5 bases and J 2 bases, with 12 bases left between them. The CDR3 loop spans 14 amino acids. Germline CDR1 LNHDA, CDR2 SQIVND (reference sequence). The sample belongs to a study of cytomegalovirus exposure and HLA in healthy donors. Findings and caveats of the study: Segments of the TCR beta V type were, in most cases, productive about 87% or about 30% of the time in an earlier analysis. The study assumed roughly uniform donor sequencing depth for presence/absence analyses.

The specimen was PBMCs. The clonotype was recovered from a man between 25 and 39 years old in good health and CMV-seropositive. The gene calls are TRBV19 and TRBJ1-2; D ambiguous. The CDR3 here is CASSVGRMNYGYTF. CDR3 nucleotide sequence: TGTGCCAGTAGTGTGGGCCGGATGAACTATGGCTACACCTTC. Supplemented by reference TRBV19 and TRBJ1-2, the full variable domain reads DGGITQSPKYLFRKEGQNVTLSCEQNLNHDAMYWYRQDPGQGLRLIYYSQIVNDFQKGDIAEGYSVSREKKESFPLTVTSAQKNPTAFYLCASSVGRMNYGYTFGSGTRLTVV.